The next 5 T cell receptor beta chains were all read from a single sample in a study of cytomegalovirus exposure and HLA in healthy donors. TCRdb's copy holds only in-frame clones and misses some; the assay was immunoSEQ multiplex PCR. The table has hundreds of thousands of clones, about 90% seen once. Sequenced material: PBMCs. The receptor set was obtained from a man aged 18 to 29 in good health and CMV-seropositive.

The chain combines TRBV18 with TRBJ1-1, with TRBD1 matching over 8 bases. The CDR3 loop spans 15 amino acids. V shed 1 base, J shed 2 bases, and the junction held 3 bases outside the gene matches. CDR1 KGHSH and CDR2 LQKENI come from the germline V gene. The CDR3 protein is CASSPRTGINTEAFF. DNA for the CDR3: TGTGCCAGCTCACCACGGACAGGGATAAACACTGAAGCTTTCTTT.

The chain uses TRBV18 and TRBJ1-2; TRBD1 is a possible D gene (5 bases). The CDR3 covers 13 residues. Trimming left V 6 bases short and J 6 bases short, with 14 bases between. Germline loops: CDR1 KGHSH, CDR2 LQKENI. CDR3 DNA sequence: TGTGCCAGCTCGCGAGGGGAGAGCGATGGCTACACCTTC. It specifies CASSRGESDGYTF.

This chain joins TRBV6-5 and TRBJ1-3; the D is unclear. V lost 4 bases to trimming and J lost 2 bases, with 6 bases between them. Germline CDR1 MNHEY, CDR2 SVGAGI. This CDR3 is built from 13 residues. In nucleotides, the CDR3 is TGTGCCAGCAGTTTTGGGGCTGGAAACACCATATATTTT. Amino acid sequence: CASSFGAGNTIYF.

The rearrangement joins TRBV28 to TRBJ2-3; 8 bases map to TRBD1. The length of the CDR3 is 15 residues. The germline CDR1 and CDR2 sequences are MDHEN and SYDVKM. The junction had 6 bases not matched to a gene; V was cut back by 4 bases and J by 3 bases. Here the CDR3 DNA reads TGTGCCAGCAGTTGGGATAGACAGGGGACAGATACGCAGTATTTT. Residues: CASSWDRQGTDTQYF.

The chain recombines TRBV4-3 with TRBJ2-3; a weak D match, TRBD2 (6 bases). CDR3 size: 15 residues. Trimming stripped 1 base from V and 5 bases from J, with 13 bases between. From germline, CDR1 is LGHNA and CDR2 YSLEER. The DNA of the CDR3 is TGCGCCAGCAGCCAAGTGGAGGGTGGGAGAGATACGCAGTATTTT. Encoded protein: CASSQVEGGRDTQYF.